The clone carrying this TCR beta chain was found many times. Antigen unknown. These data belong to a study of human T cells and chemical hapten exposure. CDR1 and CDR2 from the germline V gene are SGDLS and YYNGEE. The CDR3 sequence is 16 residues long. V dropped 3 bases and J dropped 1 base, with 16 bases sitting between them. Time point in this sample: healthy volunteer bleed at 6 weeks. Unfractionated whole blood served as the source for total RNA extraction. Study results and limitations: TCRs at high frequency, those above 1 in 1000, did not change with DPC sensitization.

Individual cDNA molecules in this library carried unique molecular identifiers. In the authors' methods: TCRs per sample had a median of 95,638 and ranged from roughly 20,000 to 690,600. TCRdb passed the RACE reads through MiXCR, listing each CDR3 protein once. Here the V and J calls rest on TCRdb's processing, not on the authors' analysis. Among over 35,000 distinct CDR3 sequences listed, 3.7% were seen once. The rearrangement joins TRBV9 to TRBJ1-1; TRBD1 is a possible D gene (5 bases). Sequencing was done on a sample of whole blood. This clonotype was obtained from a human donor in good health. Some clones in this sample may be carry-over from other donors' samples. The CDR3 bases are TGTGCCAGCAGCGAAAGCAGGGCCTGGCAGAACACTGAAGCTTTCTTT. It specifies CASSESRAWQNTEAFF.